This T cell receptor (beta chain) emerged from a study of cytomegalovirus exposure and HLA in healthy donors. Primers included in the PCR were 60 Vbeta and 13 Jbeta primers. Libraries were prepared by immunoSEQ multiplex PCR; TCRdb keeps only in-frame clonotypes and omits some of them. The table has some 160,000 clones, roughly 88% seen once. This clone appeared a single time. The sample consisted of PBMCs. This TCR was recovered from a man aged 50-59 years in good health and CMV-seropositive.

The CDR3, as DNA: TGTGCCAGCATCCAACAGGGGGCTTCTGGCTACACCTTC. It yields the protein CASIQQGASGYTF. This chain uses TRBV2 with TRBJ1-2, with 9 bases lining up with TRBD1. CDR1 is SNHLY, CDR2 FYNNEI, per germline. The CDR3 is made up of 13 amino acids. Losses at the gene ends were 7 bases for V and 7 bases for J; bases not matched to a gene: 7.